A single T cell receptor (beta chain) is shown here with its context. This clone was recorded at least ten times. What antigen it recognizes has not been identified. No per-base quality is available; no much larger clone lies one base away. In Seattle, one collaborating source enrolled patients while the infection was active and tracked those patients longitudinally over the course of disease. Whole blood was collected in K2EDTA tubes by collaborating institutions according to the institutions' own protocols. For TCRbeta analysis, collaborators shipped samples in one of three forms: frozen whole blood, isolated PBMCs, or DNA extracted from either of those sample types. The immunoSEQ Assay, a bias-controlled multiplex PCR, was used to amplify TCRbeta CDR3 regions from genomic DNA. The original pipeline was this. Nucleated cell counts per sample were estimated from amplification of reference gene primers within the assay. To quantify the absolute abundance of each unique TCRbeta CDR3 rearrangement, sequence reads were collapsed and filtered. For each sample, productive Simpson clonality was calculated as the square root of Simpson's diversity index over productive rearrangements. The table comes from immuneACCESS by way of TCRdb, which keeps in-frame sequences with V and J called. Part of the clones is missing from these tables; in studies checked, under half for an unresolved V gene and the rest for unknown reasons. Clonal size and the V and J genes are those of that table, whereas D and trimming came from the DNA. This sample lists about 99,000 clones; about four fifths were detected once. The ten largest clones capture 4% to 6% of the sample.

This specimen comes from a study of blood T cell repertoires in COVID-19 (dated by TCRdb to the early 2020s). Broadly, across the study: The collaborator samples originated in the United States, Italy and Spain and spanned the acute and convalescent phases of COVID-19. The prospective study material was composed of cDNA or gDNA derived from T cells, B-cell-depleted T cells, or PBMCs. Deeply sampled blood TCRbeta repertoires from subjects exposed to, actively infected with, or recovered from COVID-19 were included in the dataset. A freely available public database, intended as a resource for researchers studying the immune response to SARS-CoV-2, is where the repertoires were released. Samples came from the ongoing ImmuneRACE study (first 160 participants) plus 1,254 subjects from 6 global collaborators. Sample metadata almost always included a de-identified subject ID, COVID-19 status, age in years and sex. Where available, HLA class I and class II types were obtained from metadata supplied by the sample provider rather than from assay-based typing. Beyond this particular receptor, the publication reports: The quantity of clinical and demographic metadata differed by source and by participant and was supplied without curation.

The CDR3 runs 16 amino acids, cysteine and phenylalanine included. The only DNA kept is the CDR3, 48 bases in frame from the first base. At the junction V is shortened by 0 bases and J by 2 bases; bases outside the gene matches: 4. CDR1 and CDR2 are drawn from the germline V gene: MNHEY, SVGEGT. Sequenced material: peripheral blood. Recombination linked TRBV6-2 or TRBV6-3 to TRBJ2-7, and 10 junction bases match TRBD2. The receptor comes from a man older than 75 with COVID-19, enrolled during active disease. The base sequence is TGTGCCAGCAGTTACTCAAGGACTAGCGGAGCCTACGAGCAGTACTTC. This sequence encodes CASSYSRTSGAYEQYF.